This T cell receptor beta chain was recorded in a study of shared clonotypes between healthy human individuals. Across the study: A couple of women and a few men aged 18 to 49 served as donors.

DNA at about 200 ng, about 30,000 T cell genomes, went into sorted-subset replicate PCRs. The repertoire was sequenced with immunoSEQ multiplex PCR; TCRdb's copy has only in-frame clones and lacks some. The table has about 2.2 million clones, just over 90% seen once. With respect to this clone: Its antigen is currently unknown. Other DNA sequences from this sample encode an identical CDR3 as well.

Whole-study results and caveats: Some naive CD4 clonotypes, roughly 4.8%, turned up in common across a few donors. Limited genetic and exposure-history diversity came from having few donors.

CD8 cells classed as naive were CD45RO-negative and positively selected for CCR7, excluding terminally differentiated effector memory CD45RA+ cells. Input material: naive CD8+ T cells from PBMCs. The clonotype originates from a man in his late teens or twenties in good health. Some clones in this sample may be carry-over from other donors' samples.

The CDR3 DNA reads as TGTGCCAGCAGCGTTGGGTCGGCTAGCACAGATACGCAGTATTTT. Its translation: CASSVGSASTDTQYF. The V and J genes are TRBV9 and TRBJ2-3, with no clear D. The length of the CDR3 is 15 residues. Germline CDR1 SGDLS, CDR2 YYNGEE. V lost 2 bases and J lost 0, with 10 bases in between.